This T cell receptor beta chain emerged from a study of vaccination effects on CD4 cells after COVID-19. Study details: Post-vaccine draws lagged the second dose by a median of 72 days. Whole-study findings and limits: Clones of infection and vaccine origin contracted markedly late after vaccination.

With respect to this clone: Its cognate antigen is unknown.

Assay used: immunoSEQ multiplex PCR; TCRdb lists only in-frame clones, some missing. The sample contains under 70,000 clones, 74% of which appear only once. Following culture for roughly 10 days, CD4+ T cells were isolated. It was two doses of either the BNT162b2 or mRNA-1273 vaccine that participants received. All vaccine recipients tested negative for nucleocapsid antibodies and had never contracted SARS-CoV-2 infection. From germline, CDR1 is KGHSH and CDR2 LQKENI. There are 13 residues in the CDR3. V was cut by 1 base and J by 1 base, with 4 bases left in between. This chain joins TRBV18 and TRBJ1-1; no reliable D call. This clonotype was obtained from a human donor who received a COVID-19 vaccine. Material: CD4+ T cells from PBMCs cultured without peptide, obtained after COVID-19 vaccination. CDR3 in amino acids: CASSPRENTEAFF. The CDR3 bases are TGTGCCAGCTCACCACGGGAGAACACTGAAGCTTTCTTT.